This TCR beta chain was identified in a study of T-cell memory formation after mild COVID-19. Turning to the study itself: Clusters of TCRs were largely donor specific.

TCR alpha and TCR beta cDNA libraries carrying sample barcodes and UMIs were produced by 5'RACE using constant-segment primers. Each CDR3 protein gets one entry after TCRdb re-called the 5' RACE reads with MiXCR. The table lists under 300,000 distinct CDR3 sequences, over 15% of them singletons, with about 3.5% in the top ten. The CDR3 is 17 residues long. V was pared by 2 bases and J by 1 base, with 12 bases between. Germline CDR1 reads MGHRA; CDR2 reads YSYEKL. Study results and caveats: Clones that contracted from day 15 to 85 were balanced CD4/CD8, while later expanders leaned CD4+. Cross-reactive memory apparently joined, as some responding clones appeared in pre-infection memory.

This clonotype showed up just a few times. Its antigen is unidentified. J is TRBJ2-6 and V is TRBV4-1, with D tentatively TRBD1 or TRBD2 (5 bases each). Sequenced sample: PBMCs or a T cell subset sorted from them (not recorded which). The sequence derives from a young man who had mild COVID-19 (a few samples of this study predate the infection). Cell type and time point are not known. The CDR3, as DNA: TGCGCCAGCAGCCAATGGGACGGACCGTCTGGGGCCAACGTCCTGACTTTC. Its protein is CASSQWDGPSGANVLTF.